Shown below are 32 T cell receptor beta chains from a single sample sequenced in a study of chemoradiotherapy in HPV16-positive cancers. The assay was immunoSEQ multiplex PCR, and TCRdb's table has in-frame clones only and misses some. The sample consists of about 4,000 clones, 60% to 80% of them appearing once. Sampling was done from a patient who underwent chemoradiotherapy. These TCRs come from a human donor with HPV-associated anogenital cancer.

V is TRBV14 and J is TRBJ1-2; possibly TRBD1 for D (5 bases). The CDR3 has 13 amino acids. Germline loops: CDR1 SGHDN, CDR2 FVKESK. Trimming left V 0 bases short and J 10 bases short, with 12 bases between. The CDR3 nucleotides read TGTGCCAGCAGCCAAGACCCGAAAGGGGACTACACCTTC. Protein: CASSQDPKGDYTF.

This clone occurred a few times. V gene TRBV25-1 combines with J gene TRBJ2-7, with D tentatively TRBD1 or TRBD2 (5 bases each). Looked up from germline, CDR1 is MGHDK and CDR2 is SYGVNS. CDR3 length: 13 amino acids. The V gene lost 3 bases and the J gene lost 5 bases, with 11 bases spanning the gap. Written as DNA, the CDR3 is TGTGCCAGCAGTGAGGGGCAGAGGGACGAGCAGTACTTC. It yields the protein CASSEGQRDEQYF.

In DNA form, the CDR3 reads TGTGCCAGCAGTTCAACTGGCTATGGCTACACCTTC. It is translated as CASSSTGYGYTF. The rearrangement links TRBV27 to TRBJ1-2; unclear D gene. This CDR3 spans 12 amino acids. Germline CDR1 and CDR2: MNHEY and SMNVEV (reference sequence). The ends were cut back, 4 bases at V and 4 bases at J, with 7 bases in the middle.

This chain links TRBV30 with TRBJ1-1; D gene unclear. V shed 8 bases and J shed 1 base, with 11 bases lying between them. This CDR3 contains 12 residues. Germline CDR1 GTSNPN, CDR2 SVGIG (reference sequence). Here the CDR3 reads CAHHRANTEAFF. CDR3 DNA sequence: TGTGCCCACCACCGGGCGAACACTGAAGCTTTCTTT.

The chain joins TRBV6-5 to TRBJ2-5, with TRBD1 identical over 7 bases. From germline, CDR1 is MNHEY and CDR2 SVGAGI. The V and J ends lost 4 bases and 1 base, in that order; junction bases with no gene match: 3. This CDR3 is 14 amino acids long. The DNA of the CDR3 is TGTGCCAGCAGTTCCTGGACAGGCCAAGAGACCCAGTACTTC. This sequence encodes CASSSWTGQETQYF.

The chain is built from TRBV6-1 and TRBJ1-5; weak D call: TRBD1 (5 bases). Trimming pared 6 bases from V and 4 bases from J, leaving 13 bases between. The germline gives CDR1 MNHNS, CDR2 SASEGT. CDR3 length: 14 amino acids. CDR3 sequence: CASSMGVPNQPQHF. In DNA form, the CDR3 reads TGTGCCAGCAGCATGGGGGTCCCAAATCAGCCCCAGCATTTT.

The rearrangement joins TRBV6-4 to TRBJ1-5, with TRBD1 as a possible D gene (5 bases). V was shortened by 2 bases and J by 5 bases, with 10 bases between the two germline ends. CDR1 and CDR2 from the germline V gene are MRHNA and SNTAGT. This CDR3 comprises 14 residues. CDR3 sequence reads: CASSDGTEDQPQHF. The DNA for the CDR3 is TGTGCCAGCAGTGACGGGACGGAGGATCAGCCCCAGCATTTT.

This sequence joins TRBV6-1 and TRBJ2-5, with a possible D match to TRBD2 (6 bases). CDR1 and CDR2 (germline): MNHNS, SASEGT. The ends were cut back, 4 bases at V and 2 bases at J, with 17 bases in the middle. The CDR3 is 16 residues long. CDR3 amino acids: CASSGGMWDSQETQYF. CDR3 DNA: TGTGCCAGCAGTGGGGGCATGTGGGACTCACAAGAGACCCAGTACTTC.

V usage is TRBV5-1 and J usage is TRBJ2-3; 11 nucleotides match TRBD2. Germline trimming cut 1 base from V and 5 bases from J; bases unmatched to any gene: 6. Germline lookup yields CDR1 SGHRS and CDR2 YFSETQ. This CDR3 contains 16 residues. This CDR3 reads CASSLLAGGKGDTQYF. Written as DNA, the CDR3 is TGCGCCAGCAGCTTGCTAGCGGGGGGAAAGGGAGATACGCAGTATTTT. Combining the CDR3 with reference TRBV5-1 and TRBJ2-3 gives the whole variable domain KAGVTQTPRYLIKTRGQQVTLSCSPISGHRSVSWYQQTPGQGLQFLFEYFSETQRNKGNFPGRFSGRQFSNSRSEMNVSTLELGDSALYLCASSLLAGGKGDTQYFGPGTRLTVL.

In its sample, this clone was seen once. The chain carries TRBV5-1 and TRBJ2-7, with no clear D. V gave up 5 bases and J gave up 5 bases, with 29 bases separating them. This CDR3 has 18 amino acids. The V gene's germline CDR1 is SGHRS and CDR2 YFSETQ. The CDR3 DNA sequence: TGCGCCAGCAGTGCGGTAGTAGGATACTCCAGGAAGGCCAACGAGCAGTACTTC. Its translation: CASSAVVGYSRKANEQYF. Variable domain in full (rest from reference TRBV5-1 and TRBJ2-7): KAGVTQTPRYLIKTRGQQVTLSCSPISGHRSVSWYQQTPGQGLQFLFEYFSETQRNKGNFPGRFSGRQFSNSRSEMNVSTLELGDSALYLCASSAVVGYSRKANEQYFGPGTRLTVT.

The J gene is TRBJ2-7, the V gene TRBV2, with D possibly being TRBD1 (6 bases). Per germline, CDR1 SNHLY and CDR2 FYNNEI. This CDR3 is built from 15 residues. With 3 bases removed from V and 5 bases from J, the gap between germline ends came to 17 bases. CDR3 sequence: CASSDEQGQVDEQYF. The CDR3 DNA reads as TGTGCCAGCAGTGACGAGCAGGGACAAGTGGACGAGCAGTACTTC.

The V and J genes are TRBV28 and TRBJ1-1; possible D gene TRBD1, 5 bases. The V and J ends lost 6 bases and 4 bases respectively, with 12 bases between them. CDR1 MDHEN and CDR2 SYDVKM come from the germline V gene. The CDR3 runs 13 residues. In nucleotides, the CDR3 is TGTGCCAGCAGGACCACGGGGGGCACTGAAGCTTTCTTT. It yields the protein CASRTTGGTEAFF.

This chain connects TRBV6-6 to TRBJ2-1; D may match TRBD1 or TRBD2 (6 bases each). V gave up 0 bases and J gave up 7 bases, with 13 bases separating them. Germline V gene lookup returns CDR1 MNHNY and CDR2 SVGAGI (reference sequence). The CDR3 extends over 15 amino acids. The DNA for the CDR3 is TGTGCCAGCAGTTACTCGAGTAGGGGGGCAAATGAGCAGTTCTTC. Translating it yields CASSYSSRGANEQFF.

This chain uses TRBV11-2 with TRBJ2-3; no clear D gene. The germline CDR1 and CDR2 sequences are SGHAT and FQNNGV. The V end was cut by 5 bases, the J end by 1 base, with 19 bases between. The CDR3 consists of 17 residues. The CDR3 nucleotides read TGTGCCAGCAGCCCCGACGGGCGGAGTAGGGGCACAGATACGCAGTATTTT. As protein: CASSPDGRSRGTDTQYF.

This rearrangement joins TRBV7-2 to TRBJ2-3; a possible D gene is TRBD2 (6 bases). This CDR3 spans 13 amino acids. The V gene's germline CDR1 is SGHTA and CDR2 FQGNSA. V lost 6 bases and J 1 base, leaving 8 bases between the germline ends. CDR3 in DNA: TGTGCCAGCAGGCGGGGAGGCACAGATACGCAGTATTTT. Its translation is CASRRGGTDTQYF.

The CDR3 reads CASSLGTGMTYEQYF. The DNA of the CDR3 is TGTGCCAGCAGCTTGGGGACAGGTATGACCTACGAGCAGTACTTC. The chain employs TRBV5-6 and TRBJ2-7, with 7 bases matching TRBD1. CDR3 size: 15 residues. CDR1 and CDR2 from the germline V gene are SGHDT and YYEEEE. V gave up 0 bases and J gave up 2 bases; unmatched junction bases: 5.

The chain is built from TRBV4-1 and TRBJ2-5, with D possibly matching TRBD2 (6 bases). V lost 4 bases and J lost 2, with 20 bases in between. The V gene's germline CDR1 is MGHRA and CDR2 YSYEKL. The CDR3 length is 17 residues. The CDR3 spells CASSRQRRPGTQETQYF. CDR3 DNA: TGCGCCAGCAGCCGCCAACGAAGACCAGGGACTCAAGAGACCCAGTACTTC.

For the CDR3, the DNA is TGTGCCAGCAGCCGCGGACTTTGGGAGGGGACCCAGTACTTC. It specifies CASSRGLWEGTQYF. The chain carries TRBV6-1 and TRBJ2-5; 7 bases are shared with TRBD2. V trimming: 6 bases; J trimming: 7 bases; junction bases outside the gene matches: 11. The CDR3 length is 14 residues. Germline-derived CDR1 and CDR2 are MNHNS and SASEGT.

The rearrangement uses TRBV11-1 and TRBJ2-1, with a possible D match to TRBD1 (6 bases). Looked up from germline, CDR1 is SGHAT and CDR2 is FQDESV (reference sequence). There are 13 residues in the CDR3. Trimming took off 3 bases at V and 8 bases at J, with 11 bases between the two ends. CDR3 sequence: CASSFSGVDEQFF. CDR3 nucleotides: TGTGCCAGCAGCTTCTCAGGGGTCGATGAGCAGTTCTTC.

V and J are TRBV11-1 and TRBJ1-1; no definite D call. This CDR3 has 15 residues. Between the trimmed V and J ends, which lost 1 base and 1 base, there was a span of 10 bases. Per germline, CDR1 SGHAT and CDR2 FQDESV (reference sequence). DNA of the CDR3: TGTGCCAGCAGCTTAGGTGGAGTGAGGAACACTGAAGCTTTCTTT. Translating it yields CASSLGGVRNTEAFF.

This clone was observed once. The CDR3 region is CASSLRLAGAGHEQFF. CDR3 bases: TGCGCCAGCAGCCTCCGACTAGCGGGGGCGGGGCATGAGCAGTTCTTC. This chain joins TRBV5-1 and TRBJ2-1; TRBD2 matches at 12 bases. Germline CDR1 SGHRS, CDR2 YFSETQ. With V trimmed by 4 bases and J by 8 bases, 10 bases remained unmatched. The CDR3 has 16 amino acids.

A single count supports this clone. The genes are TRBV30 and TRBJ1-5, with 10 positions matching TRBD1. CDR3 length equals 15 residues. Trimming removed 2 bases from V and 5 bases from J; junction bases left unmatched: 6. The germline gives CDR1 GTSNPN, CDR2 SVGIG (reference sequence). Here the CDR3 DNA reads TGTGCCTGGAGTACCGGGACAGGGGCTTATCAGCCCCAGCATTTT. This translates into CAWSTGTGAYQPQHF.

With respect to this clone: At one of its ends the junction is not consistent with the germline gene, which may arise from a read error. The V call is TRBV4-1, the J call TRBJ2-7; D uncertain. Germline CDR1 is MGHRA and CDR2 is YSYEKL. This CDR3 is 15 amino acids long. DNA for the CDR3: TGCGCCAGCAGCCAAGATTGGAGCCGATCCTACGGGCAGTACTTC. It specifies CASSQDWSRSYGQYF.

In DNA, the CDR3 is TGTGCCAGCAGTTACTCCGGATCGGGGGAGCAGTACTTC. Amino acids: CASSYSGSGEQYF. This chain links TRBV6-6 with TRBJ2-7; TRBD2 might be the D (5 bases). The CDR3 extends over 13 amino acids. The V and J ends lost 0 bases and 7 bases respectively, with 10 bases between them. Germline V gene data show CDR1 as MNHNY and CDR2 as SVGAGI (reference sequence).

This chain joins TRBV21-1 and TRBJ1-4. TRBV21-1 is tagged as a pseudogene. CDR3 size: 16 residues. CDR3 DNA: TGTGCCAGCAGCCCCCGCGGGGGTGCCCTTAATGAAAAACTGTTTTTT. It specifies CASSPRGGALNEKLFF.

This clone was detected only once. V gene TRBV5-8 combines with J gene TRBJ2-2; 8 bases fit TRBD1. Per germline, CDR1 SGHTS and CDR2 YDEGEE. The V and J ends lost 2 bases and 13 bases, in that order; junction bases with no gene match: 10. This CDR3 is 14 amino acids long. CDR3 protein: CASSFEAGTGRLFF. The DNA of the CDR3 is TGTGCCAGCAGCTTCGAGGCAGGGACAGGTCGGCTGTTTTTT.

The CDR3 coding sequence is TGCGCCAGCAGCTTGACCCTAGCGGGGCCCGAAGAGCAGTTCTTC. It encodes CASSLTLAGPEEQFF. The V and J genes are TRBV5-1 and TRBJ2-1; 9 bases line up with TRBD2. In germline, CDR1 is SGHRS, CDR2 YFSETQ. After removal of 1 base from V and 10 bases from J, the junction contained 9 bases not matched to a gene. This CDR3 has 15 amino acids.

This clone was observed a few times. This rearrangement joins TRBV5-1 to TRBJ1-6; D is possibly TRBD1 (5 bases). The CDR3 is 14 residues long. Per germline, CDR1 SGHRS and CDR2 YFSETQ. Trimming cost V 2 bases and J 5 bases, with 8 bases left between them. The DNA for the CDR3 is TGCGCCAGCAGCTTCGGCAGGGATAATTCACCCCTCCACTTT. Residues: CASSFGRDNSPLHF.

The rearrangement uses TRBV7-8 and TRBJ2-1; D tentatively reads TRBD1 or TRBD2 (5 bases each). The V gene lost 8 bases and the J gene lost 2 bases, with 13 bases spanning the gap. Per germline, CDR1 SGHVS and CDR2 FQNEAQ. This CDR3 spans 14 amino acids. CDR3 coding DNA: TGTGCCAGCTACCTCAGGGAGCCCTACAATGAGCAGTTCTTC. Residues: CASYLREPYNEQFF.

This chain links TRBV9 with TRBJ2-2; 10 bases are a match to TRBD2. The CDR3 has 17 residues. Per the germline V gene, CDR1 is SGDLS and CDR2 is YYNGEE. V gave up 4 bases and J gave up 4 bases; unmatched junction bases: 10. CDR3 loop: CASSLKGAGGPTGELFF. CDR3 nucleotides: TGTGCCAGCAGCTTAAAGGGAGCGGGGGGGCCCACCGGGGAGCTGTTTTTT.

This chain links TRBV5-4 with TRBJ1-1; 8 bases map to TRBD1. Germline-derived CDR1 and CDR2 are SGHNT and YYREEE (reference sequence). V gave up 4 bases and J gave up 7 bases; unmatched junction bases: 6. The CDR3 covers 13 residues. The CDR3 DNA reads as TGTGCCAGCAGCGCCGGACAGGGCATTGAAGCTTTCTTT. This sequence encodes CASSAGQGIEAFF. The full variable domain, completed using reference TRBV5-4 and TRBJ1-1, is ETGVTQSPTHLIKTRGQQVTLRCSSQSGHNTVSWYQQALGQGPQFIFQYYREEENGRGNFPPRFSGLQFPNYSSELNVNALELDDSALYLCASSAGQGIEAFFGQGTRLTVV.

The CDR3 is CASSLFHPETQYF. The CDR3 bases are TGTGCCAGCAGCTTGTTCCACCCAGAGACCCAGTACTTC. The V gene is TRBV5-6, the J gene TRBJ2-5; D is uncertain. V was trimmed by 1 base and J by 4 bases, leaving 8 bases between them. The CDR3 consists of 13 residues. Germline CDR1 reads SGHDT; CDR2 reads YYEEEE.